These 12 T cell receptor beta chains came from one sample sequenced in a study of cytomegalovirus exposure and HLA in healthy donors. Assay: immunoSEQ multiplex PCR; the TCRdb copy retains only in-frame clones and omits some. Altogether more than 150,000 clones are present, approximately 80% being singletons, with the ten largest covering roughly 7%. Sequencing was performed on PBMCs. Every receptor here comes from a man younger than 30 in good health and CMV-seropositive.

The chain has TRBV4-3 and TRBJ2-1; 11 bases are shared with TRBD2. The CDR3 has 16 amino acids. CDR1 and CDR2 (germline): LGHNA, YSLEER. V lost 3 bases, J lost 9 bases, and 10 bases stayed unmatched. Here the CDR3 reads CASSHNVLLAGVEQFF. The CDR3 region has the DNA TGCGCCAGCAGCCACAACGTACTACTAGCGGGAGTTGAGCAGTTCTTC.

This rearrangement joins TRBV7-2 to TRBJ2-1, with 7 bases aligning to TRBD1. With 5 bases clipped from V and 7 bases from J, the junction kept 14 bases outside the gene matches. CDR3 size: 16 residues. Germline CDR1 SGHTA, CDR2 FQGNSA. This CDR3 reads CASSHALPGRGNEQFF. CDR3 coding DNA: TGTGCCAGCAGCCACGCATTGCCTGGCAGGGGGAATGAGCAGTTCTTC.

The V and J genes are TRBV5-6 and TRBJ2-5; D is unresolved. V lost 1 base and J 1 base, leaving 11 bases between the germline ends. Germline CDR1 reads SGHDT; CDR2 reads YYEEEE. The CDR3 runs to 15 residues. The CDR3 loop is CASSLNGRSQETQYF. In DNA form, the CDR3 reads TGTGCCAGCAGCTTGAATGGTAGGAGCCAAGAGACCCAGTACTTC. The full variable domain, rest sourced from reference TRBV5-6 and TRBJ2-5, is DAGVTQSPTHLIKTRGQQVTLRCSPKSGHDTVSWYQQALGQGPQFIFQYYEEEERQRGNFPDRFSGHQFPNYSSELNVNALLLGDSALYLCASSLNGRSQETQYFGPGTRLLVL.

CDR3 amino acids: CASSFSQDTYEQYF. The CDR3 bases are TGTGCCAGCAGCTTTTCGCAGGATACCTACGAGCAGTACTTC. The chain combines TRBV5-4 with TRBJ2-7; D gene ambiguous. The V end was cut by 2 bases, the J end by 2 bases, with 11 bases between. Germline-derived CDR1 and CDR2 are SGHNT and YYREEE (reference sequence). The CDR3 length is 14 residues.

This chain uses TRBV20-1 with TRBJ2-1; 7 nucleotides line up with TRBD1. CDR1 and CDR2 (germline): DFQATT, SNEGSKA (reference sequence). V trimming: 3 bases; J trimming: 10 bases; junction bases outside the gene matches: 3. There are 11 residues in the CDR3. The CDR3 loop is CSASEGAEQFF. Here the CDR3 DNA reads TGCAGTGCTAGTGAGGGGGCGGAGCAGTTCTTC.

The gene calls are TRBV7-8 and TRBJ2-7; TRBD2 aligns across 11 bases. CDR1 is SGHVS and CDR2 is FQNEAQ in the germline V gene. The CDR3 length is 13 residues. V lost 4 bases, J lost 5 bases, and 1 base stayed unmatched. CDR3 DNA: TGTGCCAGCAGCTCGACTAGCGGGAACGAGCAGTACTTC. It codes for CASSSTSGNEQYF.

This clone was seen only once. Other DNA sequences in the sample encode the same CDR3. This sequence joins TRBV27 and TRBJ2-3; the D is unclear. The germline CDR1 and CDR2 sequences are MNHEY and SMNVEV (reference sequence). The CDR3 is 14 amino acids. Trimming stripped 3 bases from V and 1 base from J, with 8 bases between. The CDR3 region is CASSLPGGTDTQYF. The CDR3 DNA is TGTGCCAGCAGTTTGCCGGGTGGCACAGATACGCAGTATTTT.

This CDR3 reads CASSQRVGELFF. CDR3 DNA: TGTGCCAGCAGTCAGAGGGTGGGGGAGCTGTTTTTT. This chain links TRBV27 with TRBJ2-2, with a tentative D call TRBD2 (5 bases). In germline, CDR1 is MNHEY, CDR2 SMNVEV (reference sequence). The CDR3 consists of 12 residues. V was trimmed by 5 bases and J by 8 bases, leaving 9 bases between them.

This CDR3 is CASWGQAGEQYF. For the CDR3, the DNA is TGTGCCAGCTGGGGACAGGCGGGCGAGCAGTACTTC. The chain is built from TRBV2 and TRBJ2-7; 8 bases match TRBD1. The J segment lost 6 bases and the V segment lost 8 bases, leaving 6 bases of the junction unmatched. Per germline, CDR1 SNHLY and CDR2 FYNNEI. The CDR3 consists of 12 residues.

The genes are TRBV29-1 and TRBJ2-3, with TRBD1 matching over 10 bases. The V gene end was trimmed by 4 bases and the J gene end by 1 base; junction bases not matched to a gene: 14. Germline V lookup: CDR1 SQVTM, CDR2 ANQGSEA. The CDR3 has 18 residues. The CDR3 DNA is TGCAGCGTTGTTATGCCATTGGGGACAGGGGACCGCACAGATACGCAGTATTTT. Protein: CSVVMPLGTGDRTDTQYF.

This clone occurred a few times. The chain couples TRBV28 to TRBJ2-7, with 8 positions matching TRBD1. Trimming at V came to 5 bases and at J to 1 base, leaving 7 bases not matched to a gene. Germline values: CDR1 MDHEN, CDR2 SYDVKM. The CDR3 runs 15 residues. The CDR3 region is CASSHTRTGSYEQYF. CDR3 nucleotides: TGTGCCAGCAGTCACACCCGGACAGGGTCCTACGAGCAGTACTTC.

This chain connects TRBV29-1 to TRBJ2-2, with D tentatively TRBD1 (5 bases). Between the trimmed V and J ends, which lost 3 bases and 3 bases, there was a span of 8 bases. The germline gives CDR1 SQVTM, CDR2 ANQGSEA. The CDR3 length is 13 residues. The CDR3 coding sequence is TGCAGCGTTGAGGGGCCGGACACCGGGGAGCTGTTTTTT. It translates to CSVEGPDTGELFF.